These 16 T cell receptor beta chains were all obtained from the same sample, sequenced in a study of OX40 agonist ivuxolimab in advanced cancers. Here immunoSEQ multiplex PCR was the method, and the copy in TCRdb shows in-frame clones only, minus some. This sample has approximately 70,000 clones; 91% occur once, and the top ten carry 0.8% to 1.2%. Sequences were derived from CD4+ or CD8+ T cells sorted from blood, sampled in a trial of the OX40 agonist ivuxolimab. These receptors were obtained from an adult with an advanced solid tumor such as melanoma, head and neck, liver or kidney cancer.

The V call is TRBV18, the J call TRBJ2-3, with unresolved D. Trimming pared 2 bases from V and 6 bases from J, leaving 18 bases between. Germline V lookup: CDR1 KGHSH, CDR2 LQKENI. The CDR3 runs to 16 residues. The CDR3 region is CASSPGLVSVTDTQYF. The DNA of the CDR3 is TGTGCCAGCTCACCAGGCTTAGTATCGGTAACTGATACGCAGTATTTT. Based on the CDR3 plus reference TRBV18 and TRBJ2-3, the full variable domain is NAGVMQNPRHLVRRRGQEARLRCSPMKGHSHVYWYRQLPEEGLKFMVYLQKENIIDESGMPKERFSAEFPKEGPSILRIQQVVRGDSAAYFCASSPGLVSVTDTQYFGPGTRLTVL.

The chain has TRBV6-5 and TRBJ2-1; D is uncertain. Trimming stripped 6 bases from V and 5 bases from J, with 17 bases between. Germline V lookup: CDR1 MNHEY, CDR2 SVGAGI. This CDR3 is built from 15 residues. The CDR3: CASSFLPLPNNEQFF. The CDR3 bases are TGTGCCAGCAGCTTCCTTCCCCTTCCTAACAATGAGCAGTTCTTC.

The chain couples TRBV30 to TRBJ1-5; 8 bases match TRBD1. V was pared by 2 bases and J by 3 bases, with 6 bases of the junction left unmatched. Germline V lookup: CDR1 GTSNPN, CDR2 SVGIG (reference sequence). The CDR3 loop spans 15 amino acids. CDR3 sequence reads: CAWSQGARNNQPQHF. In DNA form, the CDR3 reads TGTGCCTGGAGTCAGGGGGCGCGAAACAATCAGCCCCAGCATTTT.

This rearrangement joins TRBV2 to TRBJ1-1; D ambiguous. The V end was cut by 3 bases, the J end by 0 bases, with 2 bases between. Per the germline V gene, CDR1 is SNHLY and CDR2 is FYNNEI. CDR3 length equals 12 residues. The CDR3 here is CASSELNTEAFF. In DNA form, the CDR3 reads TGTGCCAGCAGTGAGCTGAACACTGAAGCTTTCTTT.

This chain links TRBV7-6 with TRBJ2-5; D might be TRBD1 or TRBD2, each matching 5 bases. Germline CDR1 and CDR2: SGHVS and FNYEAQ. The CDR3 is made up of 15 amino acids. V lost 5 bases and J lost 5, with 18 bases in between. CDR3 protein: CASSPGTPQLETQYF. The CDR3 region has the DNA TGTGCCAGCAGCCCTGGGACCCCTCAACTGGAGACCCAGTACTTC.

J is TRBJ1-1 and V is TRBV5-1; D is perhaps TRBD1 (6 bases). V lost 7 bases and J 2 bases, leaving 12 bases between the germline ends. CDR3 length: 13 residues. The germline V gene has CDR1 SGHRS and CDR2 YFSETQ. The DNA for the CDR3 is TGCGCCAGCTCCGGGACATCTAACACTGAAGCTTTCTTT. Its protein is CASSGTSNTEAFF. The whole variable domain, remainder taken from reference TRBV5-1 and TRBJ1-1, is KAGVTQTPRYLIKTRGQQVTLSCSPISGHRSVSWYQQTPGQGLQFLFEYFSETQRNKGNFPGRFSGRQFSNSRSEMNVSTLELGDSALYLCASSGTSNTEAFFGQGTRLTVV.

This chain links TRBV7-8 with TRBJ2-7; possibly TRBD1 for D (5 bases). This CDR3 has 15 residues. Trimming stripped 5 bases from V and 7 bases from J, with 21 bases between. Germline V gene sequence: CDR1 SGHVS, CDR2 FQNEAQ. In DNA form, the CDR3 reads TGTGCCAGCAGCCAGGCCTGGGGCCGGTCTCGGGAGCAGTACTTC. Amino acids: CASSQAWGRSREQYF.

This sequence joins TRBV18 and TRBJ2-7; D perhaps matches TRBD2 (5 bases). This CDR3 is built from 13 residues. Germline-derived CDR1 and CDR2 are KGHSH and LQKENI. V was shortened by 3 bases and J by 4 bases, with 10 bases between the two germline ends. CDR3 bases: TGTGCCAGCTCACCGGACTCTCAATACGAGCAGTACTTC. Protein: CASSPDSQYEQYF.

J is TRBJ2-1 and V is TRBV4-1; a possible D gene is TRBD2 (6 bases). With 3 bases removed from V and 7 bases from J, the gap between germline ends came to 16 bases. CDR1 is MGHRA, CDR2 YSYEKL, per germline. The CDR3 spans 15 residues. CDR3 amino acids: CASSHSGVSGNEQFF. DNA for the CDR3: TGCGCCAGCAGCCACTCGGGAGTGTCTGGGAATGAGCAGTTCTTC.

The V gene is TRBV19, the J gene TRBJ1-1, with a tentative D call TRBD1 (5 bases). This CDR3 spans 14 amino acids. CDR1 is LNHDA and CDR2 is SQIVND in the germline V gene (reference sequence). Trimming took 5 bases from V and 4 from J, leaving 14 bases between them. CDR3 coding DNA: TGTGCCAGTAGTCCCCGTCTGGGGGGCACTGAAGCTTTCTTT. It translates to CASSPRLGGTEAFF.

CDR3 nucleotide sequence: TGTGCCAGTAGTTCTCCGACAGGGAAATTGTTCGCTTTCTTT. Its translation: CASSSPTGKLFAFF. The chain employs TRBV19 and TRBJ1-1, with TRBD1 matching 7 bases. V lost 5 bases, J lost 11 bases, and 14 bases stayed unmatched. This CDR3 is built from 14 residues. Germline V gene sequence: CDR1 LNHDA, CDR2 SQIVND (reference sequence).

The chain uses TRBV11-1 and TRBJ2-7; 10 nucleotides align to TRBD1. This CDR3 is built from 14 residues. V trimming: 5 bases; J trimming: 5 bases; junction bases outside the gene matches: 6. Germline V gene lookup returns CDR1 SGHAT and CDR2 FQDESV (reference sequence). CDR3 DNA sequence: TGTGCCAGCAGCCGGGACAGGGGAATCGACGAGCAGTACTTC. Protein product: CASSRDRGIDEQYF. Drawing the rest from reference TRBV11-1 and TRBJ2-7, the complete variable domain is EAEVAQSPRYKITEKSQAVAFWCDPISGHATLYWYRQILGQGPELLVQFQDESVVDDSQLPKDRFSAERLKGVDSTLKIQPAELGDSAMYLCASSRDRGIDEQYFGPGTRLTVT.

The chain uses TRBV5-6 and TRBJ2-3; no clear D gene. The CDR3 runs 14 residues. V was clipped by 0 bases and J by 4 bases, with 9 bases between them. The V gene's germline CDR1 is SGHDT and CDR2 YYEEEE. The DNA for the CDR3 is TGTGCCAGCAGCTTGGACCTTCTAGCAGATACGCAGTATTTT. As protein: CASSLDLLADTQYF.

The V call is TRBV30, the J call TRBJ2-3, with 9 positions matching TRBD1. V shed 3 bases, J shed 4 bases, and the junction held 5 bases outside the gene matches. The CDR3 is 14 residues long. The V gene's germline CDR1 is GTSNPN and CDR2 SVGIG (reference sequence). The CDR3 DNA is TGTGCCTGGAGAACAGGGGGCGCATCAGATACGCAGTATTTT. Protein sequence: CAWRTGGASDTQYF.

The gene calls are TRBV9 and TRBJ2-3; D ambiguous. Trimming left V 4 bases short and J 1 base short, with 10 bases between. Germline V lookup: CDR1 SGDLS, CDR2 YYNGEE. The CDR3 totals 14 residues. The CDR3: CASSFQEGTDTQYF. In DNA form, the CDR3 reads TGTGCCAGCAGCTTCCAAGAGGGCACAGATACGCAGTATTTT.

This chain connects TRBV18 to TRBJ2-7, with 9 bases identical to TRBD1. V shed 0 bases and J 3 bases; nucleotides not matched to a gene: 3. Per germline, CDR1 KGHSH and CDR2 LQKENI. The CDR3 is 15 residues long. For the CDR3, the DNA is TGTGCCAGCTCACCACCGGGACAGGGCAACTACGAGCAGTACTTC. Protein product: CASSPPGQGNYEQYF.